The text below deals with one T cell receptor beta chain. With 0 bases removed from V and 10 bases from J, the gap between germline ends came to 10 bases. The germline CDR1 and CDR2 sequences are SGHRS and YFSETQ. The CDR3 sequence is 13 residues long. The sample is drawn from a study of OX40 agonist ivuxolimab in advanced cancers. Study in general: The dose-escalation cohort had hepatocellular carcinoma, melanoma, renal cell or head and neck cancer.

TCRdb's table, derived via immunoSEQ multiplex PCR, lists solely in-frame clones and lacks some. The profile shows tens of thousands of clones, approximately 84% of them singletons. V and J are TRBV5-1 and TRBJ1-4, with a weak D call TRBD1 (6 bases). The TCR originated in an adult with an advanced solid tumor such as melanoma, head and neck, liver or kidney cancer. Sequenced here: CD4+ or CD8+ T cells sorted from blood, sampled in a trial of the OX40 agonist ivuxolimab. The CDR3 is CASSLDTGSKLFF. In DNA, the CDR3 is TGCGCCAGCAGCTTGGACACAGGGTCAAAACTGTTTTTT.